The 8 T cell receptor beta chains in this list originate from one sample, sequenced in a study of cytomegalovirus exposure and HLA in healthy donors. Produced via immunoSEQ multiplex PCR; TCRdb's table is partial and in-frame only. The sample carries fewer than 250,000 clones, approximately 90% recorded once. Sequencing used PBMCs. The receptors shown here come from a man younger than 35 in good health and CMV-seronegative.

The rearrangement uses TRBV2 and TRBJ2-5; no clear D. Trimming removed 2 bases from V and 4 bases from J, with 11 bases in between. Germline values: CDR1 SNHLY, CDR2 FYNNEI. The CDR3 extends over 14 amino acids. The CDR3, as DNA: TGTGCCAGCAGTGAATCTCTGGCGGCAGAGACCCAGTACTTC. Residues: CASSESLAAETQYF.

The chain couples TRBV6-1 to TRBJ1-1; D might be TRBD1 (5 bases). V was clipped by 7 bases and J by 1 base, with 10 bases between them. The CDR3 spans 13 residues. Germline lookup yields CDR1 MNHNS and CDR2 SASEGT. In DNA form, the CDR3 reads TGTGCCAGCATTGGCGGGGGGAACACTGAAGCTTTCTTT. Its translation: CASIGGGNTEAFF.

CDR3 DNA: TGTGCCAGCAGCTTGGCAGGGCTCTCTGGAAACACCATATATTTT. This encodes CASSLAGLSGNTIYF. The chain couples TRBV5-6 to TRBJ1-3, with D possibly TRBD1 on 5 matching bases. The germline gives CDR1 SGHDT, CDR2 YYEEEE. Between the trimmed V and J ends, which lost 0 bases and 0 bases, there was a span of 7 bases. The CDR3 consists of 15 residues.

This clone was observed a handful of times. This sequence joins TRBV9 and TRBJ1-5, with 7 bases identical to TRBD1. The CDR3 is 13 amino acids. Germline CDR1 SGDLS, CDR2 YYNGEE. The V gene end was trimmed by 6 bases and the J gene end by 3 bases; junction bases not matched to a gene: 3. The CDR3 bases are TGTGCCAGCATCGGGACAGCCAATCAGCCCCAGCATTTT. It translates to CASIGTANQPQHF.

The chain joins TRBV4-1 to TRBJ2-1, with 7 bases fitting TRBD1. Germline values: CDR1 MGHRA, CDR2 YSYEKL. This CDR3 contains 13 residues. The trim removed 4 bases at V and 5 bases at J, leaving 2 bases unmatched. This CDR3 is CASSLGTDNEQFF. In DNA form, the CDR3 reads TGCGCCAGCAGCCTTGGGACAGACAATGAGCAGTTCTTC.

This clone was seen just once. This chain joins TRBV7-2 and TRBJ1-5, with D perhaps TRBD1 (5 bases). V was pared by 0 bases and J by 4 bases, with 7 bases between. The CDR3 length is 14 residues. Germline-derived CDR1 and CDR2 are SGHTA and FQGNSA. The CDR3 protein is CASSLASGNQPQHF. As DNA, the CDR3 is TGTGCCAGCAGCTTAGCGTCAGGGAATCAGCCCCAGCATTTT. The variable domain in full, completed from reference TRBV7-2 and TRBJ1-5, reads GAGVSQSPSNKVTEKGKDVELRCDPISGHTALYWYRQSLGQGLEFLIYFQGNSAPDKSGLPSDRFSAERTGGSVSTLTIQRTQQEDSAVYLCASSLASGNQPQHFGDGTRLSIL.

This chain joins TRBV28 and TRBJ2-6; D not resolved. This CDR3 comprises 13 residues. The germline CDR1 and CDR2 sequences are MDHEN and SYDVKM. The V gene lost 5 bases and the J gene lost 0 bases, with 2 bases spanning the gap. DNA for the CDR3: TGTGCCAGCAGTCTCTCTGGGGCCAACGTCCTGACTTTC. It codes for CASSLSGANVLTF.

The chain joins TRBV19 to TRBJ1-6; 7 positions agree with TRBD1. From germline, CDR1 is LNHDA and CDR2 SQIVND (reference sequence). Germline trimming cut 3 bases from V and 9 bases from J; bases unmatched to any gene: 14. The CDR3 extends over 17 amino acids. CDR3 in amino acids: CASSMFTYGTEGSPLHF. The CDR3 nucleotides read TGTGCCAGTAGTATGTTCACGTACGGGACAGAAGGTTCACCCCTCCACTTT.